Presented here are 32 T cell receptor beta chains from one specimen sequenced in a study of blood T cell repertoires in COVID-19. The repertoire was sequenced with immunoSEQ multiplex PCR; TCRdb's copy has only in-frame clones and lacks some. The data hold tens of thousands of clones, with around 92% observed a single time. Sequencing was carried out using peripheral blood. The source of these receptors is a human donor with active COVID-19. The donor label of this sample is uncertain.

The chain joins TRBV11-2 to TRBJ2-7; the D gene is possibly TRBD2 (6 bases). V was shortened by 4 bases and J by 3 bases, with 16 bases between the two germline ends. This CDR3 region has 15 residues. Germline CDR1 reads SGHAT; CDR2 reads FQNNGV. CDR3 DNA sequence: TGTGCCAGCAGCTCCACCCGGGATAGCGGCTACGAGCAGTACTTC. This codes for CASSSTRDSGYEQYF.

Only one count was recorded for this clone. This chain joins TRBV25-1 and TRBJ2-1; 9 bases match TRBD2. Germline lookup yields CDR1 MGHDK and CDR2 SYGVNS. V was clipped by 2 bases and J by 4 bases; unmatched bases: 3. The CDR3 has 15 amino acids. This CDR3 is CASSEGTSRYNEQFF. In nucleotides, the CDR3 is TGTGCCAGCAGTGAAGGGACTAGCAGATACAATGAGCAGTTCTTC.

The chain uses TRBV2 and TRBJ2-7, with D possibly TRBD2 on 6 matching bases. V was clipped by 3 bases and J by 7 bases, with 13 bases between them. Germline V lookup: CDR1 SNHLY, CDR2 FYNNEI. There are 13 residues in the CDR3. The CDR3 region is CASSDRAGREQYF. CDR3 bases: TGTGCCAGCAGTGACCGGGCGGGAAGGGAGCAGTACTTC.

The sample holds one count of this clone. The chain is built from TRBV30 and TRBJ1-6, with TRBD1 matching over 8 bases. Per the germline V gene, CDR1 is GTSNPN and CDR2 is SVGIG (reference sequence). Unmatched junction bases numbered 7, after V lost 3 bases and J lost 9 bases. The CDR3 totals 14 residues. CDR3 amino acids: CAWRGQGVSSPLHF. The CDR3, as DNA: TGTGCCTGGAGAGGACAGGGAGTTAGTTCACCCCTCCACTTT.

The chain combines TRBV6-5 with TRBJ2-5, with TRBD2 identical over 10 bases. Germline V gene lookup returns CDR1 MNHEY and CDR2 SVGAGI. With 5 bases clipped from V and 2 bases from J, the junction kept 5 bases outside the gene matches. This CDR3 comprises 15 residues. The CDR3 reads CASSRGLAEQETQYF. The CDR3 DNA follows: TGTGCCAGCAGTCGAGGACTAGCGGAACAAGAGACCCAGTACTTC.

In DNA form, the CDR3 reads TGTGCCAGCAGCCGGGTGACAGCGGGAGGGAGGAATGAGCAGTTCTTC. Protein: CASSRVTAGGRNEQFF. V is TRBV7-8 and J is TRBJ2-1; 10 nucleotides agree with TRBD2. The CDR3 runs 16 residues. The V gene end was trimmed by 5 bases and the J gene end by 7 bases; junction bases not matched to a gene: 11. Germline CDR1 reads SGHVS; CDR2 reads FQNEAQ.

The chain uses TRBV4-3 and TRBJ2-2; TRBD2 aligns across 7 bases. V trimming: 7 bases; J trimming: 4 bases; junction bases outside the gene matches: 6. The CDR3 covers 14 residues. Looked up from germline, CDR1 is LGHNA and CDR2 is YSLEER. In DNA, the CDR3 is TGCGCCAGCAAACGGGAGCGGGGCACCGGGGAGCTGTTTTTT. This encodes CASKRERGTGELFF.

The V call is TRBV28, the J call TRBJ1-5; D is possibly TRBD1 (6 bases). The CDR3 totals 15 residues. The V end was cut by 2 bases, the J end by 6 bases, with 14 bases between. Germline lookup yields CDR1 MDHEN and CDR2 SYDVKM. CDR3 DNA: TGTGCCAGCAGTTTAGGTCAGGGGATCGCTCAGCCCCAGCATTTT. Protein sequence: CASSLGQGIAQPQHF.

The genes are TRBV28 and TRBJ1-2; possibly TRBD1 for D (5 bases). Trimming shortened V by 2 bases and J by 4 bases, and 8 bases separated the two germline ends. CDR3 length equals 13 residues. Germline lookup yields CDR1 MDHEN and CDR2 SYDVKM. CDR3 sequence reads: CASSLGTGYGYTF. The CDR3 DNA reads as TGTGCCAGCAGTTTAGGTACAGGCTATGGCTACACCTTC.

V usage is TRBV28 and J usage is TRBJ2-1; 8 bases are a match to TRBD2. Germline CDR1 is MDHEN and CDR2 is SYDVKM. The CDR3 is 14 residues long. Losses at the gene ends were 5 bases for V and 6 bases for J; bases not matched to a gene: 6. CDR3 sequence (DNA): TGTGCCAGCAGTGGGCTAGCGGGCCTCAATGAGCAGTTCTTC. Its protein is CASSGLAGLNEQFF.

V is TRBV10-3 and J is TRBJ1-5, with a weak D call TRBD1 (5 bases). Trimming left V 2 bases short and J 5 bases short, with 10 bases between. The CDR3 extends over 14 amino acids. Germline V gives CDR1 ENHRY, CDR2 SYGVKD. The CDR3: CAISEQGGDQPQHF. In DNA form, the CDR3 reads TGTGCCATCAGTGAGCAGGGTGGGGATCAGCCCCAGCATTTT.

The chain is built from TRBV28 and TRBJ2-1; TRBD2 aligns across 10 bases. The CDR3 consists of 14 residues. Trimming cost V 5 bases and J 10 bases; bases outside gene matches: 8. Germline-derived CDR1 and CDR2 are MDHEN and SYDVKM. This CDR3 is CASSPPTAGGEQFF. CDR3 in DNA: TGTGCCAGCAGTCCCCCCACAGCGGGGGGGGAGCAGTTCTTC. The complete variable domain, with remaining parts taken from reference TRBV28 and TRBJ2-1, reads DVKVTQSSRYLVKRTGEKVFLECVQDMDHENMFWYRQDPGLGLRLIYFSYDVKMKEKGDIPEGYSVSREKKERFSLILESASTNQTSMYLCASSPPTAGGEQFFGPGTRLTVL.

This chain uses TRBV11-2 with TRBJ2-1, with D unresolved. The CDR3 runs 14 residues. V was trimmed by 0 bases and J by 4 bases, leaving 7 bases between them. Germline-derived CDR1 and CDR2 are SGHAT and FQNNGV. The CDR3 bases are TGTGCCAGCAGCTTAGATCCCCTGTACAATGAGCAGTTCTTC. Translation gives CASSLDPLYNEQFF.

V is TRBV21-1 and J is TRBJ2-1; the D call TRBD2 from the table was never checked on the DNA. TRBV21-1 is marked as a pseudogene. The CDR3 spans 18 residues. CDR3 bases: TGTGCCAGCGATCCACCCCAGAGGGTAGCGGGAAGGGGAAATGAGCAGTTCTTC. This encodes CASDPPQRVAGRGNEQFF.

V and J are TRBV28 and TRBJ2-7; unclear D gene. Per the germline V gene, CDR1 is MDHEN and CDR2 is SYDVKM. V was cut by 5 bases and J by 4 bases, with 12 bases left in between. This CDR3 has 13 residues. For the CDR3, the DNA is TGTGCCAGCAGTCTAGGCGGCGGTTACGAGCAGTACTTC. It yields the protein CASSLGGGYEQYF.

The chain is built from TRBV30 and TRBJ2-7; 7 bases are a match to TRBD2. V shed 2 bases and J 2 bases; nucleotides not matched to a gene: 15. This CDR3 has 17 residues. Germline CDR1 GTSNPN, CDR2 SVGIG (reference sequence). CDR3 residues: CAWSLPPRLAVTYEQYF. In DNA, the CDR3 is TGTGCCTGGAGTTTGCCGCCGCGACTAGCCGTAACCTACGAGCAGTACTTC.

This clone was detected only once. This chain connects TRBV9 to TRBJ2-1, with 8 nucleotides matching TRBD2. The CDR3 runs 12 residues. Germline assignment: CDR1 SGDLS and CDR2 YYNGEE. Trimming removed 5 bases from V and 11 bases from J; junction bases left unmatched: 6. The DNA of the CDR3 is TGTGCCAGCAGTGGAGCGGGAGCAAAGCAGTTCTTC. Its translation is CASSGAGAKQFF.

This clone was seen just once. V usage is TRBV11-2 and J usage is TRBJ2-7, with TRBD2 matching over 9 bases. The trim removed 5 bases at V and 1 base at J, leaving 3 bases unmatched. CDR1 SGHAT and CDR2 FQNNGV come from the germline V gene. This CDR3 contains 14 residues. This CDR3 reads CASSEAGGSYEQYF. The DNA for the CDR3 is TGTGCCAGCAGCGAAGCGGGAGGATCCTACGAGCAGTACTTC.

The gene calls are TRBV9 and TRBJ1-2, with 10 bases aligning to TRBD1. Trimming took 0 bases from V and 8 from J; bases not matched to a gene: 7. The CDR3 runs 15 residues. Germline V gene lookup returns CDR1 SGDLS and CDR2 YYNGEE. CDR3 sequence reads: CASSVVGDRGTGYTF. The CDR3 DNA follows: TGTGCCAGCAGCGTAGTAGGGGACAGGGGAACCGGCTACACCTTC.

The V call is TRBV2, the J call TRBJ1-2, with D unresolved. Trimming left V 6 bases short and J 2 bases short, with 10 bases between. The germline V gene has CDR1 SNHLY and CDR2 FYNNEI. The CDR3 totals 13 residues. CDR3 DNA sequence: TGTGCCAGCAGCACGGTAATGAACTATGGCTACACCTTC. Encoded protein: CASSTVMNYGYTF.

In this sample, this clone turned up once. The CDR3 region is CASSTPMEETQYF. The CDR3 coding sequence is TGTGCCAGCTCAACGCCTATGGAAGAGACCCAGTACTTC. The chain joins TRBV18 to TRBJ2-5; D is uncertain. Looked up from germline, CDR1 is KGHSH and CDR2 is LQKENI. Trimming took 5 bases from V and 3 from J, leaving 10 bases between them. There are 13 residues in the CDR3. Together with reference TRBV18 and TRBJ2-5, the CDR3 gives the full variable domain: NAGVMQNPRHLVRRRGQEARLRCSPMKGHSHVYWYRQLPEEGLKFMVYLQKENIIDESGMPKERFSAEFPKEGPSILRIQQVVRGDSAAYFCASSTPMEETQYFGPGTRLLVL.

The sample holds one count of this clone. V is TRBV27 and J is TRBJ2-5, with D possibly being TRBD1 (6 bases). The V end lost 8 bases, the J end lost 5 bases, and 12 bases lay between the germline ends. Looked up from germline, CDR1 is MNHEY and CDR2 is SMNVEV (reference sequence). The CDR3 covers 12 residues. Here the CDR3 reads CASSGASETQYF. The CDR3 nucleotides are TGTGCCAGCTCAGGGGCGAGTGAGACCCAGTACTTC.

V gene TRBV4-3 combines with J gene TRBJ2-7, with 7 bases lining up with TRBD2. V lost 1 base and J lost 3; bases outside the gene matches: 6. The CDR3 runs to 15 residues. Germline V gene data show CDR1 as LGHNA and CDR2 as YSLEER. This CDR3 reads CASSQGAGRDYEQYF. Written as DNA, the CDR3 is TGCGCCAGCAGCCAAGGCGCAGGGAGGGACTACGAGCAGTACTTC.

The rearrangement links TRBV9 to TRBJ1-6; D not resolved. The germline gives CDR1 SGDLS, CDR2 YYNGEE. V lost 1 base, J lost 7 bases, and 6 bases lay in between. CDR3 size: 13 residues. The CDR3 DNA is TGTGCCAGCAGCGTATCAGAAAATTCACCCCTCCACTTT. Translating gives CASSVSENSPLHF.

This clone showed up just once. The chain recombines TRBV6-1 with TRBJ1-1; 7 nucleotides agree with TRBD1. Germline-derived CDR1 and CDR2 are MNHNS and SASEGT. The CDR3 has 15 amino acids. J was trimmed by 6 bases and V by 2 bases; bases with no gene match: 9. The CDR3 is CASSELGDRAAEAFF. The CDR3 DNA follows: TGTGCCAGCAGTGAATTGGGTGACAGGGCCGCTGAAGCTTTCTTT.

The chain couples TRBV7-2 to TRBJ1-2; D unresolved. This CDR3 spans 14 amino acids. Germline CDR1 is SGHTA and CDR2 is FQGNSA. The V end was cut by 0 bases, the J end by 8 bases, with 13 bases between. The CDR3 nucleotides read TGTGCCAGCAGCTTAGCGACATTTTTCGGAGGCTACACCTTC. This codes for CASSLATFFGGYTF.

The genes are TRBV6-5 and TRBJ1-4, with no clear D. The V end was cut by 2 bases, the J end by 7 bases, with 11 bases between. Germline CDR1 MNHEY, CDR2 SVGAGI. This CDR3 is 14 amino acids long. Written as DNA, the CDR3 is TGTGCCAGCAGTTACGGGAGCTACGGTGAAAAACTGTTTTTT. Translating it yields CASSYGSYGEKLFF.

The chain joins TRBV6-6 to TRBJ1-4; TRBD1 is a possible D gene (6 bases). Trimming left V 6 bases short and J 0 bases short, with 11 bases between. This CDR3 spans 15 amino acids. Germline values: CDR1 MNHNY, CDR2 SVGAGI (reference sequence). The CDR3 DNA reads TGTGCCAGCAGCAACAGGGATCCAACTAATGAAAAACTGTTTTTT. Protein product: CASSNRDPTNEKLFF.

The rearrangement uses TRBV7-2 and TRBJ2-3; no definite D call. V lost 3 bases to trimming and J lost 3 bases, with 7 bases between them. Per the germline V gene, CDR1 is SGHTA and CDR2 is FQGNSA. The CDR3 extends over 13 amino acids. The CDR3 region has the DNA TGTGCCAGCAGCTTTTATTCTACAGATACGCAGTATTTT. Amino acid sequence: CASSFYSTDTQYF.

The chain uses TRBV19 and TRBJ2-7; 9 bases are a match to TRBD2. This CDR3 is built from 17 residues. Per the germline V gene, CDR1 is LNHDA and CDR2 is SQIVND (reference sequence). V trimming: 3 bases; J trimming: 2 bases; junction bases outside the gene matches: 11. The CDR3 nucleotides are TGTGCCAGTAGTATTGTAGCGGGAGCCTCTACTCCCTACGAGCAGTACTTC. As protein: CASSIVAGASTPYEQYF.

V is TRBV6-6 and J is TRBJ1-2, with 11 bases that match TRBD1. The CDR3 covers 16 residues. Germline lookup yields CDR1 MNHNY and CDR2 SVGAGI (reference sequence). Trimming removed 8 bases from V and 6 bases from J; junction bases left unmatched: 14. Here the CDR3 DNA reads TGTGCCAGCGGAGAAGGGACAGGGGGGGTAGCGGATGGCTACACCTTC. Translated, it gives CASGEGTGGVADGYTF.

The rearrangement links TRBV27 to TRBJ2-3; the match to TRBD2 covers 8 bases. The CDR3 has 17 residues. Germline V gene sequence: CDR1 MNHEY, CDR2 SMNVEV (reference sequence). V was pared by 1 base and J by 0 bases, with 6 bases of the junction left unmatched. This CDR3 is CASSLWTSLPSTDTQYF. CDR3 nucleotide sequence: TGTGCCAGCAGTTTATGGACTAGCTTGCCTAGCACAGATACGCAGTATTTT.